This TCR beta chain was observed in a study of blood T cells in healthy people across ages. Whole-study results and caveats: Any conclusive comparison of naive versus antigen-experienced cells was prevented by using unsorted PBMCs.

As to this clonotype: Its antigen is unidentified.

Per germline, CDR1 SGHTA and CDR2 FQGNSA. This CDR3 is built from 13 residues. Deletions cut 5 bases from V and 11 bases from J, with 18 bases between. Using a J-beta primer mix together with a sample-barcoded 5' primer, a second PCR was run for about 6 to 11 cycles. TCRdb re-derived calls from the 5' RACE reads in MiXCR, one entry per CDR3 protein. The data contain 1.5 million or so distinct CDR3 sequences, 42% of them singletons. The specimen was blood. The chain recombines TRBV7-2 with TRBJ2-5; D unclear. This clonotype was obtained from a woman aged 18-35 years in good health. The CDR3 sequence: CASSVEWYNEQYF. CDR3 bases: TGTGCCAGCAGCGTAGAATGGTACAATGAGCAGTACTTC.